The clone carrying this TCR beta chain was counted a few times. Its target is not known. From RNA transcripts, TCR beta CDR3 regions were amplified. HTBI primers were employed in a first-round RT-PCR of the TCR CDR3. TCRdb re-called the multiplex PCR reads with MiXCR, one entry per CDR3 protein. The repertoire holds hundreds of thousands of distinct CDR3 sequences, 20% seen once, with about half in the top ten. The data are from a study of T cells in Graves' hyperthyroidism and ophthalmopathy. Study details: Peripheral blood sampling occurred at initial diagnosis, before any treatment.

CDR3 length: 14 residues. CDR1 is MNHNS and CDR2 is SASEGT in the germline V gene. The V end lost 8 bases, the J end lost 4 bases, and 15 bases lay between the germline ends. Study results and limitations: Most clonotypes expanded in thyroid above 0.001 were likewise present in blood.

This TCR came from a man in his forties with Graves' ophthalmopathy. J is TRBJ2-1 and V is TRBV6-1; D is perhaps TRBD1 or TRBD2 (6 bases each). Sequencing was done on a sample of blood. For the CDR3, the DNA is TGTGCCAGCCGTCGGGGGACATCTTACAATGAGCAGTTCTTC. Translation gives CASRRGTSYNEQFF.